The 26 T cell receptor beta chains presented below share a single source sample, sequenced in a study of T cell responses to AZD1222 COVID-19 vaccine. Method: immunoSEQ multiplex PCR; TCRdb's copy keeps in-frame clones and lacks some. The repertoire includes about 140,000 clones, around 90% of them detected once, and under 3.5% sits in the top ten. The starting material was peripheral blood, obtained on day 0 of AZD1222 vaccination. Receptor source: an adult in good health.

As concerns this clone: The junction departs from germline at one end; a sequencing error may be responsible. V is TRBV28 and J is TRBJ1-1; 9 nucleotides align to TRBD1. The CDR3 has 12 residues. The germline V gene has CDR1 MDHEN and CDR2 SYDVKM. CDR3 region: CASTPPGQGRVF. The CDR3 bases are TGTGCCAGCACTCCTCCGGGACAGGGCCGCGTCTTT.

The table lists this clone with a count of one. CDR3 DNA sequence: TGTGCCAGCCCCAAGGGAAATGAGCAGTTCTTC. Translating it yields CASPKGNEQFF. This rearrangement joins TRBV16 to TRBJ2-1; D gene uncertain. V lost 8 bases, J lost 7 bases, and 9 bases lay in between. Germline V gene sequence: CDR1 KGHSY, CDR2 FQNENV. This CDR3 comprises 11 residues.

The V and J genes are TRBV7-9 and TRBJ2-7; D is ambiguous. Between the trimmed V and J ends, which lost 8 bases and 1 base, there was a span of 6 bases. The CDR3 runs 11 residues. Germline CDR1 is SEHNR and CDR2 is FQNEAQ (reference sequence). The CDR3 nucleotides read TGTGCCAGCTCGGCGTCCTACGAGCAGTACTTC. Residues: CASSASYEQYF.

The V and J genes are TRBV25-1 and TRBJ1-5, with 8 bases fitting TRBD1. The CDR3 sequence is 14 residues long. Germline assignment: CDR1 MGHDK and CDR2 SYGVNS. Losses at the gene ends were 7 bases for V and 7 bases for J; bases not matched to a gene: 9. The CDR3 nucleotides read TGTGCCAGCAAGGGCCCGGGACAGGAACAGCCCCAGCATTTT. It specifies CASKGPGQEQPQHF.

The chain carries TRBV15 and TRBJ2-3; 14 bases line up with TRBD2. The CDR3 spans 23 residues. CDR1 LNHNV and CDR2 YYDKDF come from the germline V gene (reference sequence). J lost 0 bases, V lost 0 bases, and 17 bases had no gene match. CDR3 in amino acids: CATSRDLTGTSGSWGFSTDTQYF. In DNA form, the CDR3 reads TGTGCCACCAGCAGAGATCTAACCGGGACTAGCGGGAGTTGGGGATTTAGCACAGATACGCAGTATTTT.

This chain joins TRBV7-9 and TRBJ1-5, with D hard to call. This CDR3 spans 15 amino acids. The germline gives CDR1 SEHNR, CDR2 FQNEAQ (reference sequence). Trimming took off 1 base at V and 2 bases at J, with 9 bases between the two ends. The CDR3 sequence: CASSLEGRGNQPQHF. CDR3 coding DNA: TGTGCCAGCAGCTTAGAAGGCAGAGGCAATCAGCCCCAGCATTTT.

In DNA, the CDR3 is TGTGCCTGGAGTGTCCCTTTCCGGGGCAGCTCCTACGAGCAGTACTTC. Its protein is CAWSVPFRGSSYEQYF. This sequence joins TRBV30 and TRBJ2-7; D possibly matches TRBD1 or TRBD2 (5 bases each). The CDR3 is 16 residues long. Trimming left V 0 bases short and J 0 bases short, with 15 bases between. Germline V CDR1 and CDR2: GTSNPN, SVGIG (reference sequence).

The V and J genes are TRBV6-1 and TRBJ2-1; no clear D. Trimming pared 6 bases from V and 0 bases from J, leaving 6 bases between. Germline-derived CDR1 and CDR2 are MNHNS and SASEGT. This CDR3 has 13 residues. The CDR3 bases are TGTGCCAGCAGCCGAGCCTCCTACAATGAGCAGTTCTTC. The encoded protein is CASSRASYNEQFF.

This sequence joins TRBV4-3 and TRBJ1-6; TRBD1 agrees at 7 bases. CDR1 LGHNA and CDR2 YSLEER come from the germline V gene. This CDR3 contains 14 residues. V lost 0 bases and J lost 9; bases outside the gene matches: 2. CDR3 bases: TGCGCCAGCAGCCAAGACAGGGGGTTTTCACCCCTCCACTTT. Translation gives CASSQDRGFSPLHF.

This clone was detected only once. The chain couples TRBV7-3 to TRBJ2-4, with D perhaps matching TRBD1 or TRBD2 (5 bases each). The germline V gene encodes CDR1 SGHTA and CDR2 FQGTGA. V was cut by 5 bases and J by 8 bases, with 13 bases left in between. This CDR3 comprises 13 residues. The CDR3 nucleotides are TGTGCCAGCAGCGGGACCCCTGGGGACATTCAGTACTTC. Its translation is CASSGTPGDIQYF.

This clone was picked up one time. This chain uses TRBV5-1 with TRBJ2-1, with D tentatively TRBD2 (6 bases). The germline V and J ends were trimmed by 3 bases and 5 bases, with 18 bases remaining between them. Germline CDR1 reads SGHRS; CDR2 reads YFSETQ. The CDR3 contains 16 residues. CDR3 DNA sequence: TGCGCCAGCAGCTCCCCTGGACTACCCCTCCACAATGAGCAGTTCTTC. This encodes CASSSPGLPLHNEQFF. Using reference TRBV5-1 and TRBJ2-1 for the parts outside the CDR3, the full variable domain is KAGVTQTPRYLIKTRGQQVTLSCSPISGHRSVSWYQQTPGQGLQFLFEYFSETQRNKGNFPGRFSGRQFSNSRSEMNVSTLELGDSALYLCASSSPGLPLHNEQFFGPGTRLTVL.

This chain uses TRBV3-1 (or the pseudogene TRBV3-2) with TRBJ1-1; D might be TRBD1 (5 bases). The CDR3 runs to 13 residues. Germline V gene lookup returns CDR1 LGHDT and CDR2 YNNKEL (reference sequence). The V and J ends lost 4 bases and 8 bases respectively, with 14 bases between them. CDR3 region: CASSLRETVEAFF. In DNA, the CDR3 is TGTGCCAGCAGCCTAAGGGAGACAGTGGAAGCTTTCTTT.

The chain is built from TRBV28 and TRBJ2-1; D remains unclear. Germline CDR1 is MDHEN and CDR2 is SYDVKM. V lost 1 base and J lost 8, with 3 bases in between. The CDR3 length is 11 residues. The CDR3 spells CASSLSHEQFF. The CDR3 nucleotides read TGTGCCAGCAGTTTATCTCATGAGCAGTTCTTC.

The J gene is TRBJ2-5, the V gene TRBV9, with D tentatively TRBD1 or TRBD2 (6 bases each). Germline V gene sequence: CDR1 SGDLS, CDR2 YYNGEE. The V gene lost 6 bases and the J gene lost 5 bases, with 17 bases spanning the gap. CDR3 length equals 14 residues. The CDR3 spells CASTLGGSGETQYF. In nucleotides, the CDR3 is TGTGCCAGCACCCTAGGGGGTAGCGGTGAGACCCAGTACTTC. Full variable domain (missing parts from reference TRBV9 and TRBJ2-5): DSGVTQTPKHLITATGQRVTLRCSPRSGDLSVYWYQQSLDQGLQFLIQYYNGEERAKGNILERFSAQQFPDLHSELNLSSLELGDSALYFCASTLGGSGETQYFGPGTRLLVL.

This sequence joins TRBV9 and TRBJ2-2; 7 positions agree with TRBD1. The CDR3 consists of 15 residues. Per germline, CDR1 SGDLS and CDR2 YYNGEE. V lost 1 base, J lost 5 bases, and 5 bases stayed unmatched. The DNA of the CDR3 is TGTGCCAGCAGCGTATTAGGGGGCGAAACCGGGGAGCTGTTTTTT. Translated: CASSVLGGETGELFF.

The V and J genes are TRBV6-5 and TRBJ1-3, with 8 bases aligning to TRBD1. The CDR3 runs to 15 residues. V shed 2 bases and J 3 bases; nucleotides not matched to a gene: 3. Germline V lookup: CDR1 MNHEY, CDR2 SVGAGI. This CDR3 reads CASSYAQGDGNTIYF. CDR3 bases: TGTGCCAGCAGTTACGCACAGGGGGATGGAAACACCATATATTTT.

The rearrangement joins TRBV5-5 to TRBJ2-2; D not resolved. The germline CDR1 and CDR2 sequences are SGHKS and YYEKEE (reference sequence). The CDR3 length is 13 residues. V lost 3 bases to trimming and J lost 5 bases, with 8 bases between them. The CDR3 sequence: CASSSLVTGELFF. CDR3 DNA: TGTGCCAGCAGCTCCTTAGTTACCGGGGAGCTGTTTTTT.

The J gene is TRBJ1-6, the V gene TRBV28; D not resolved. Germline V gives CDR1 MDHEN, CDR2 SYDVKM. Trimming removed 7 bases from V and 13 bases from J, with 20 bases in between. The CDR3 consists of 14 residues. The CDR3 loop is CASTERNFGWPLHF. In DNA form, the CDR3 reads TGTGCCAGCACCGAACGGAACTTTGGATGGCCCCTCCACTTT. Full variable domain (missing parts from reference TRBV28 and TRBJ1-6): DVKVTQSSRYLVKRTGEKVFLECVQDMDHENMFWYRQDPGLGLRLIYFSYDVKMKEKGDIPEGYSVSREKKERFSLILESASTNQTSMYLCASTERNFGWPLHFGNGTRLTVT.

The V gene is TRBV28, the J gene TRBJ2-3; D may be TRBD1 or TRBD2 (5 bases each). Germline V gene data show CDR1 as MDHEN and CDR2 as SYDVKM. V was clipped by 8 bases and J by 4 bases, with 19 bases between them. The CDR3 consists of 15 residues. CDR3 nucleotides: TGTGCCAGCGTTACATCCTCCCAGGGAGCAGATACGCAGTATTTT. Its translation: CASVTSSQGADTQYF.

The CDR3 spells CAIDPGGAYNEQFF. DNA of the CDR3: TGTGCCATCGACCCGGGAGGGGCATACAATGAGCAGTTCTTC. The V gene is TRBV10-3, the J gene TRBJ2-1; TRBD2 aligns across 8 bases. V gave up 8 bases and J gave up 4 bases; unmatched junction bases: 7. The CDR3 covers 14 residues. Germline V gene data show CDR1 as ENHRY and CDR2 as SYGVKD.

The V gene is TRBV5-5, the J gene TRBJ1-2; TRBD1 matches 7 bases. Germline CDR1 SGHKS, CDR2 YYEKEE (reference sequence). This CDR3 has 18 residues. With V trimmed by 3 bases and J by 5 bases, 19 bases remained unmatched. DNA for the CDR3: TGTGCCAGCAGCTCCCTTCTAACCGACAGGGTGGTTAAATATGGCTACACCTTC. Translating it yields CASSSLLTDRVVKYGYTF.

The rearrangement joins TRBV7-2 to TRBJ2-7; D is unclear. CDR3 length: 14 amino acids. V lost 3 bases, J lost 7 bases, and 16 bases lay in between. Germline CDR1 SGHTA, CDR2 FQGNSA. The CDR3 is CASSFERQNREQYF. CDR3 in DNA: TGTGCCAGCAGCTTTGAGCGTCAAAATAGGGAGCAGTACTTC.

The gene calls are TRBV24-1 and TRBJ2-1; D is tentatively TRBD1 or TRBD2 (5 bases each). The V gene's germline CDR1 is KGHDR and CDR2 SFDVKD. Trimming left V 0 bases short and J 6 bases short, with 8 bases between. This CDR3 is built from 14 residues. CDR3 in amino acids: CATSDLSGPNEQFF. CDR3 coding DNA: TGTGCCACCAGTGATTTGTCGGGGCCCAATGAGCAGTTCTTC.

The chain links TRBV27 to TRBJ2-7; 16 nucleotides line up with TRBD2. CDR1 is MNHEY, CDR2 SMNVEV, per germline (reference sequence). The CDR3 totals 17 residues. V trimming: 3 bases; J trimming: 4 bases; junction bases outside the gene matches: 6. CDR3 coding DNA: TGTGCCAGCAGTTTCGGGACTAGCGGGAGGGCCGTATACGAGCAGTACTTC. Its protein is CASSFGTSGRAVYEQYF.

This clone was found once. This chain connects TRBV27 to TRBJ1-1, with TRBD1 matching over 9 bases. The CDR3 is 16 residues long. CDR1 is MNHEY, CDR2 SMNVEV, per germline (reference sequence). V shed 3 bases and J 1 base; nucleotides not matched to a gene: 6. As DNA, the CDR3 is TGTGCCAGCAGTTTGGGGACAGGGACCAGGAACACTGAAGCTTTCTTT. Protein product: CASSLGTGTRNTEAFF.

This rearrangement joins TRBV4-1 to TRBJ2-1; 11 nucleotides align to TRBD2. Germline lookup yields CDR1 MGHRA and CDR2 YSYEKL. V trimming: 3 bases; J trimming: 5 bases; junction bases outside the gene matches: 6. This CDR3 region has 16 residues. CDR3 nucleotides: TGCGCCAGCAGCCAGAGGGTAGCGGGAGGGCACAATGAGCAGTTCTTC. Translation: CASSQRVAGGHNEQFF.